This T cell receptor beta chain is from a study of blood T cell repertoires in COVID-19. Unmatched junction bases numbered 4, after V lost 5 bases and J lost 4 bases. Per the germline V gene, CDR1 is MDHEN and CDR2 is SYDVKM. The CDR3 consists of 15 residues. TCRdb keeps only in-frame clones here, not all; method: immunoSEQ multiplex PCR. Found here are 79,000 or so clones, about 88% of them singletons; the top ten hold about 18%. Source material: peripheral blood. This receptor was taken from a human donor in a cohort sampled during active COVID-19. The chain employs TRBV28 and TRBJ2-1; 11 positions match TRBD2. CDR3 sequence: CASSRSGRAYNEQFF. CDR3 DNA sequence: TGTGCCAGCAGTCGTAGCGGGAGGGCTTACAATGAGCAGTTCTTC.